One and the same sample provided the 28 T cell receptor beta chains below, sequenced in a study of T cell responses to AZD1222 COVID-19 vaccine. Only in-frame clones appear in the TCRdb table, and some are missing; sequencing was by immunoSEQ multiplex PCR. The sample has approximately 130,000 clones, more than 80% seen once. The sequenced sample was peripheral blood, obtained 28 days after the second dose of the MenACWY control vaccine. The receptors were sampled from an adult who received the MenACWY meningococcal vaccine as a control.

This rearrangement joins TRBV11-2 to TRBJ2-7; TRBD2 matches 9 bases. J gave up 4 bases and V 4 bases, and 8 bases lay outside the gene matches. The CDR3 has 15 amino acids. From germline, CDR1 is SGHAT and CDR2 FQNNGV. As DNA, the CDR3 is TGTGCCAGCAGCTCCTTCCCGGGACTAGCTTACGAGCAGTACTTC. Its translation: CASSSFPGLAYEQYF.

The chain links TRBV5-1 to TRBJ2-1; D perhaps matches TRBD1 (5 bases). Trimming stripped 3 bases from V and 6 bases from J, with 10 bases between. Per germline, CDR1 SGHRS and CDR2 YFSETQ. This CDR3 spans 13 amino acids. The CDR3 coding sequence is TGCGCCAGCAGCTGGGGCCAAGCCAATGAGCAGTTCTTC. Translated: CASSWGQANEQFF.

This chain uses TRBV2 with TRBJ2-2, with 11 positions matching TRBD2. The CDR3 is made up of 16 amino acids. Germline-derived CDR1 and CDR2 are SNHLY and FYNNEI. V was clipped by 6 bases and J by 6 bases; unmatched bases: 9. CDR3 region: CASSAPGTSGPGELFF. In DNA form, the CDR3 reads TGTGCCAGCAGCGCCCCCGGGACTAGCGGCCCCGGGGAGCTGTTTTTT.

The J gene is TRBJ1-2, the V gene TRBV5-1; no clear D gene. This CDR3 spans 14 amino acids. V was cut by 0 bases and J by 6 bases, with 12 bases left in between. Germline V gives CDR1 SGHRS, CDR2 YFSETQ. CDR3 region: CASSLGYGSDGYTF. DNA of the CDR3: TGCGCCAGCAGCTTGGGTTACGGCTCCGATGGCTACACCTTC.

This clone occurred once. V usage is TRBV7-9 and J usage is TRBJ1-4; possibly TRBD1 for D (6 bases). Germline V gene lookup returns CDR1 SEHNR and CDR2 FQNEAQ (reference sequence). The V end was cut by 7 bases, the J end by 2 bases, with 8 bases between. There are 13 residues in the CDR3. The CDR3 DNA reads TGTGCCAGCAAACAGGGTACTAATGAAAAACTGTTTTTT. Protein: CASKQGTNEKLFF.

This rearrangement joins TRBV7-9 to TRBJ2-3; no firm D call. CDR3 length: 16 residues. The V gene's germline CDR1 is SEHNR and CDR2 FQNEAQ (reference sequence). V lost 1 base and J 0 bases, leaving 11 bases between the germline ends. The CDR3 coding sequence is TGTGCCAGCAGCTTAGTACGGCTCGTTAGCACAGATACGCAGTATTTT. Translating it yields CASSLVRLVSTDTQYF. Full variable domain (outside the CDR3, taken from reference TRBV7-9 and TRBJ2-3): DTGVSQNPRHKITKRGQNVTFRCDPISEHNRLYWYRQTLGQGPEFLTYFQNEAQLEKSRLLSDRFSAERPKGSFSTLEIQRTEQGDSAMYLCASSLVRLVSTDTQYFGPGTRLTVL.

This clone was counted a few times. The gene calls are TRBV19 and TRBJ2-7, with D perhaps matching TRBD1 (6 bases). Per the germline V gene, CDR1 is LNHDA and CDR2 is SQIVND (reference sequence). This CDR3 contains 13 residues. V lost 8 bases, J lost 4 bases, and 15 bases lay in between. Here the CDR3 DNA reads TGTGCCAGTGGCGGACAGATCCCTTACGAGCAGTACTTC. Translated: CASGGQIPYEQYF.

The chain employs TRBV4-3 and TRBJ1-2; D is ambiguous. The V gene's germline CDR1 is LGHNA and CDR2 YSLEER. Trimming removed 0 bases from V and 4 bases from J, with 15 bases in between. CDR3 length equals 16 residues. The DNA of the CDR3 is TGCGCCAGCAGCCAAGACCCAATAGGGCAGGCCTATGGCTACACCTTC. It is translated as CASSQDPIGQAYGYTF.

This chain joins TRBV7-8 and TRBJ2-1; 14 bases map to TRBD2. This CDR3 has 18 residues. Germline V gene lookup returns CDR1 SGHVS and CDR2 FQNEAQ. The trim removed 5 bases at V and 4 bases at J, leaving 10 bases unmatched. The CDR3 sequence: CASSDPTSGGATYNEQFF. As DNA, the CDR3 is TGTGCCAGCAGCGATCCGACTAGCGGGGGGGCCACTTACAATGAGCAGTTCTTC.

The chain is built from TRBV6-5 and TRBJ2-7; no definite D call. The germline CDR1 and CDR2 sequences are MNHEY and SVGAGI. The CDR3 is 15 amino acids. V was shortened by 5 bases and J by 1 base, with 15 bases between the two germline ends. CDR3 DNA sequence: TGTGCCAGCAGTCCTACGGGTGGGCGGTCCTACGAGCAGTACTTC. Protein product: CASSPTGGRSYEQYF.

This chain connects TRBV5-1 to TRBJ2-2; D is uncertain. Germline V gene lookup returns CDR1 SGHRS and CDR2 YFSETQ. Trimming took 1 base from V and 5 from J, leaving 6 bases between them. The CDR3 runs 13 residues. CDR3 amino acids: CASSLLETGELFF. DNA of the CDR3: TGCGCCAGCAGCTTGCTAGAAACCGGGGAGCTGTTTTTT.

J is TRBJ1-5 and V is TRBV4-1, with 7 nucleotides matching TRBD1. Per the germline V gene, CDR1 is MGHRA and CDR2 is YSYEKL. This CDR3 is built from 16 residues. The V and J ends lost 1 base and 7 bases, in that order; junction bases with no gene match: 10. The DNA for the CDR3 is TGCGCCAGCAGCCAAGTCGACAGGGTTTTGGACCAGCCCCAGCATTTT. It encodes CASSQVDRVLDQPQHF.

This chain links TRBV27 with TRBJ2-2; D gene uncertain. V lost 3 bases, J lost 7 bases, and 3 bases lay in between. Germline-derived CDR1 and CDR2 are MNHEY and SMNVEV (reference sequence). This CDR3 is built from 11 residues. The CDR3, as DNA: TGTGCCAGCAGTTTTCTCGGGGAGCTGTTTTTT. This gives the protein CASSFLGELFF.

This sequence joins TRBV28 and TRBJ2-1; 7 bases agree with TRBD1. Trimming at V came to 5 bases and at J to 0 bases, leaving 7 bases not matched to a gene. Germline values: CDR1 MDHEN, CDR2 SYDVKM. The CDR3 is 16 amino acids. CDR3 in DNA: TGTGCCAGCAGTACCGACAGGGAGAGCTCCTACAATGAGCAGTTCTTC. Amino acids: CASSTDRESSYNEQFF. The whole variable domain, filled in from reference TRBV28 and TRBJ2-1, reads DVKVTQSSRYLVKRTGEKVFLECVQDMDHENMFWYRQDPGLGLRLIYFSYDVKMKEKGDIPEGYSVSREKKERFSLILESASTNQTSMYLCASSTDRESSYNEQFFGPGTRLTVL.

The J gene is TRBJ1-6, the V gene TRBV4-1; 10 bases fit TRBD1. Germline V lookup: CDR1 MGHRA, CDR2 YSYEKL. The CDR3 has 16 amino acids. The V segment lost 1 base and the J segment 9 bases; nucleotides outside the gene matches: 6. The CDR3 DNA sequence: TGCGCCAGCAGCCAAGGGACAGGGGGATATGGTTCACCCCTCCACTTT. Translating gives CASSQGTGGYGSPLHF.

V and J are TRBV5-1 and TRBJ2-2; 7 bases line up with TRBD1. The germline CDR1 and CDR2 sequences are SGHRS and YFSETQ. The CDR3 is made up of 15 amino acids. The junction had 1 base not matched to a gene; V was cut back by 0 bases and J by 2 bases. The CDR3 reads CASSLGQGNTGELFF. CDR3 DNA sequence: TGCGCCAGCAGCTTGGGACAGGGTAACACCGGGGAGCTGTTTTTT.

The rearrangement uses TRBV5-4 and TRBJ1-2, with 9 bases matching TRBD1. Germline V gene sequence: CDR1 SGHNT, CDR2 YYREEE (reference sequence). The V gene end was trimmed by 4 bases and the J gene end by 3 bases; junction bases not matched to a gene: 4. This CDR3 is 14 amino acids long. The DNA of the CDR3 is TGTGCCAGCAGCATGGGACAGGGCGACTATGGCTACACCTTC. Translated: CASSMGQGDYGYTF.

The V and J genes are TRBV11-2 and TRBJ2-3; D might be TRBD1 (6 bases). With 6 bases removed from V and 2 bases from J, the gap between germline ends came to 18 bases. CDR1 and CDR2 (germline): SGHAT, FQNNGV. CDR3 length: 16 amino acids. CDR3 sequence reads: CASSSSPGHPTDTQYF. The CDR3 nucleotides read TGTGCCAGCAGTTCCTCTCCGGGACATCCCACAGATACGCAGTATTTT.

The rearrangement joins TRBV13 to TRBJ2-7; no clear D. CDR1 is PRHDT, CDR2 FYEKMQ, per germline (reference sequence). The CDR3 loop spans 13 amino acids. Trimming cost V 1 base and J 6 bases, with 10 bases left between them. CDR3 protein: CASSLVGSREQYF. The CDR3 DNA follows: TGTGCCAGCAGCTTAGTGGGGTCCCGCGAGCAGTACTTC.

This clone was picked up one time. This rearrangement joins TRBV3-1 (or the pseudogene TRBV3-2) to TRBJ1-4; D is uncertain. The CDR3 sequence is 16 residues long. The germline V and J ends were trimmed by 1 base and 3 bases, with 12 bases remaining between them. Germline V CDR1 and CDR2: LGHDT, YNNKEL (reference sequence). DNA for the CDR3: TGTGCCAGCAGCCAAGTATCGACGAGGGCTAATGAAAAACTGTTTTTT. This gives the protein CASSQVSTRANEKLFF.

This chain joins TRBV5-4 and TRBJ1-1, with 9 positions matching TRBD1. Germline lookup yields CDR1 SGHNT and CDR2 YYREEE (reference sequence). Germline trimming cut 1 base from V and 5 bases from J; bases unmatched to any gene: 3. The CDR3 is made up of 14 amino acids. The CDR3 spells CASSLTGGQTEAFF. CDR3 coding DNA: TGTGCCAGCAGCTTGACAGGGGGCCAAACTGAAGCTTTCTTT.

The CDR3 region is CASSSTRPGTGGRNEAFF. CDR3 nucleotide sequence: TGTGCCAGCAGCTCAACCCGTCCCGGGACAGGGGGAAGGAATGAAGCTTTCTTT. This chain joins TRBV7-3 and TRBJ1-1; TRBD1 aligns across 11 bases. The V gene end was trimmed by 4 bases and the J gene end by 7 bases; junction bases not matched to a gene: 17. CDR3 length: 18 residues. Per the germline V gene, CDR1 is SGHTA and CDR2 is FQGTGA.

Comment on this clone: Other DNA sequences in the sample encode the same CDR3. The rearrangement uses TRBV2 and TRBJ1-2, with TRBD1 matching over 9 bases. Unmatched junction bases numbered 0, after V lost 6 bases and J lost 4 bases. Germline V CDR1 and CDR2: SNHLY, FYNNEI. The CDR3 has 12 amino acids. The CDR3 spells CASRDRGYGYTF. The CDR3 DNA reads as TGTGCCAGCAGGGACAGGGGCTATGGCTACACCTTC.

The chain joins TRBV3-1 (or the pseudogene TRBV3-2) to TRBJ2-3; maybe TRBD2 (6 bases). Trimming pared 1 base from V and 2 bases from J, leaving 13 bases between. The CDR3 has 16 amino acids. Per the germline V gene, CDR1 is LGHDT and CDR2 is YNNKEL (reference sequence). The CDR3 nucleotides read TGTGCCAGCAGCCAAGGGTGGCGGGACTTCACAGATACGCAGTATTTT. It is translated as CASSQGWRDFTDTQYF.

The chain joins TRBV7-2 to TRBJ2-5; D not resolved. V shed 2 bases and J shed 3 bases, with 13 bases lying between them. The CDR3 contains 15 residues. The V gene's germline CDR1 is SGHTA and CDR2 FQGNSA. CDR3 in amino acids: CASSLSHYREETQYF. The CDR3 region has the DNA TGTGCCAGCAGCTTAAGTCACTACCGTGAAGAGACCCAGTACTTC.

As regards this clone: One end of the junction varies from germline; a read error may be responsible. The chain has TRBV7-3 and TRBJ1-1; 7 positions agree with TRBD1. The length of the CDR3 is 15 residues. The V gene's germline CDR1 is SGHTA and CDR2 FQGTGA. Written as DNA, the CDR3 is TGTGCCAGCAGCCTTTCCCCAGGGGGGAACCCTGAAGCTTTCTTT. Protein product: CASSLSPGGNPEAFF. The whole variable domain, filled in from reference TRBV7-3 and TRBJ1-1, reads GAGVSQTPSNKVTEKGKYVELRCDPISGHTALYWYRQSLGQGPEFLIYFQGTGAADDSGLPNDRFFAVRPEGSVSTLKIQRTERGDSAVYLCASSLSPGGNPEAFFGQGTRLTVV.

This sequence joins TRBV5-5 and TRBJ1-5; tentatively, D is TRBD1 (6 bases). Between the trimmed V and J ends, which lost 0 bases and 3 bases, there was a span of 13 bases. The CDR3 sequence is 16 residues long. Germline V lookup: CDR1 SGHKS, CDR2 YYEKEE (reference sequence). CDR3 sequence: CASSLVLQGANQPQHF. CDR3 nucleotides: TGTGCCAGCAGCTTGGTTTTACAGGGTGCCAATCAGCCCCAGCATTTT.

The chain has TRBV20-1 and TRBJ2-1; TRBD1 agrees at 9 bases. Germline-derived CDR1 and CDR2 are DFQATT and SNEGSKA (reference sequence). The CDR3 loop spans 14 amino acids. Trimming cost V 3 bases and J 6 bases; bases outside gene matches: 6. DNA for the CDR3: TGCAGTGCTAGTCCGGGACAGGGTCGCAATGAGCAGTTCTTC. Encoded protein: CSASPGQGRNEQFF.